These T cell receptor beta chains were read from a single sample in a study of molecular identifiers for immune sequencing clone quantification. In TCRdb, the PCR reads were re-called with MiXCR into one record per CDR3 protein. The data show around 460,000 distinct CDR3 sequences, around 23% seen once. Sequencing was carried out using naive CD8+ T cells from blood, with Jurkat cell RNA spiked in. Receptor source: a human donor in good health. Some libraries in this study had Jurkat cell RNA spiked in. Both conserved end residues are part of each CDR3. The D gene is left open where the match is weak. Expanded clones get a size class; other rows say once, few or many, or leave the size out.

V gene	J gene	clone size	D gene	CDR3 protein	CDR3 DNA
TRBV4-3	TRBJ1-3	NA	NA	CASGQDLPPGHTIYF	TGCGCCAGCGGCCAAGATCTGCCCCCGGGACACACCATATATTTT
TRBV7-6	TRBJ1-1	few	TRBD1	CASGQGMTEAFF	TGTGCCAGCGGACAGGGGATGACTGAAGCTTTCTTT
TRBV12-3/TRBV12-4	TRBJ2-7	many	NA	CASSFGSWGIVHEQYF	TGTGCCAGCAGTTTTGGGAGTTGGGGTATTGTCCACGAGCAGTACTTC
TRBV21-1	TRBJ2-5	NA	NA	CASSTHLAGGSPETQYF	TGTGCCAGCAGCACCCACTTAGCGGGGGGGTCCCCAGAGACCCAGTACTTC
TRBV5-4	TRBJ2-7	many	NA	CASSLGDGSSYEQYF	TGTGCCAGCAGCTTGGGAGACGGAAGCTCCTACGAGCAGTACTTC
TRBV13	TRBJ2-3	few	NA	CASSFRGGTDTQYF	TGTGCCAGCAGCTTTCGGGGCGGCACAGATACGCAGTATTTT
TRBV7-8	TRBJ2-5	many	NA	CASSFGLAKETQYF	TGTGCCAGCAGCTTCGGACTCGCCAAAGAGACCCAGTACTTC
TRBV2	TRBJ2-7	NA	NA	CASHRGGLQHEQYF	TGTGCCAGCCACAGGGGGGGACTGCAGCACGAGCAGTACTTC
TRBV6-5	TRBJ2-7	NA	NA	CASSYSLQADEQYF	TGTGCCAGCAGTTACTCGCTGCAGGCGGACGAGCAGTACTTC
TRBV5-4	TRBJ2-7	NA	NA	CASRSPSSYEQYF	TGTGCCAGCAGGTCTCCATCCTCCTACGAGCAGTACTTC
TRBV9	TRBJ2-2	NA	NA	CASSGAGPRELFF	TGTGCCAGCAGCGGTGCCGGGCCTAGGGAGCTGTTTTTT
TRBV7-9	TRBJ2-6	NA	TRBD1	CASFSLGQGNSGANVLTF	TGTGCCAGCTTTTCTTTGGGACAGGGAAACTCTGGGGCCAACGTCCTGACTTTC
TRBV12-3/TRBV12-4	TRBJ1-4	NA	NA	CASSPLGREKLLF	TGTGCCAGCAGCCCGCTAGGTAGGGAAAAACTGTTATTT
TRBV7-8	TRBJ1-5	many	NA	CASSLARDTNQPQHF	TGTGCCAGCAGCTTAGCGAGGGACACAAATCAGCCCCAGCATTTT
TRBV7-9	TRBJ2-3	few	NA	CASSLMFLLEDSQYF	TGTGCCAGCAGCTTAATGTTCCTCTTAGAGGATTCGCAGTATTTT
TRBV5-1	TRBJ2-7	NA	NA	CASGSSSYEQYF	TGCGCCAGCGGCTCCTCTTCCTACGAGCAGTACTTC
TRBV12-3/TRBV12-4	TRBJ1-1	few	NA	CASLPSEAFF	TGTGCCAGCCTGCCCAGTGAAGCTTTCTTT
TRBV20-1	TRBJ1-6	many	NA	CSASLGLSPDNSPLHF	TGCAGTGCTAGCCTCGGTTTGAGTCCCGACAATTCACCCCTCCACTTT
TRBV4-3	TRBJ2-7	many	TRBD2	CASSQVYPAAGMEYF	TGCGCCAGCAGCCAAGTATATCCGGCAGCGGGGATGGAGTACTTC
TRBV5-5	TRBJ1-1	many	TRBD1	CASSAGTGSGTEAFF	TGTGCCAGCAGCGCCGGGACAGGGTCGGGCACTGAAGCTTTCTTT
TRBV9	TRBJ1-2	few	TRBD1	CASSGDRDSPYGYTF	TGTGCCAGCAGCGGAGACCGGGACAGTCCATATGGCTACACCTTC
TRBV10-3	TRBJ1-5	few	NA	CAISELYSEQQQPQHF	TGTGCCATCAGTGAGTTGTATAGCGAGCAGCAACAGCCCCAGCATTTT
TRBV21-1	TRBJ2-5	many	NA	CASSTPAGDRVQDWTQYF	TGTGCCAGCAGCACCCCCGCCGGGGACAGAGTTCAAGATTGGACCCAGTACTTC
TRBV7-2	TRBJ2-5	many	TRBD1	CASSLELGQGLRQYF	TGTGCCAGCAGCTTAGAGTTAGGACAGGGTCTCCGTCAGTACTTC
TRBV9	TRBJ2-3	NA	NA	CASSVQGSTDTQYF	TGTGCCAGCAGCGTACAAGGTTCCACAGATACGCAGTATTTT
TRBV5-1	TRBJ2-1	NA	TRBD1	CASFDGARGQEQFF	TGCGCCAGTTTCGACGGGGCGAGGGGGCAAGAGCAGTTCTTC
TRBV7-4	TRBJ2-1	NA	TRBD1	CASSPKQGGSYNEQFF	TGTGCCAGCAGCCCGAAACAGGGGGGCTCCTACAATGAGCAGTTCTTC
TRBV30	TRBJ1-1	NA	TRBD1	CAWSVGQGVGEAFF	TGTGCCTGGAGTGTTGGACAGGGTGTGGGAGAAGCTTTCTTT
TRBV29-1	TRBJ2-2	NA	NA	CSVVPSGTRHTGELFF	TGCAGCGTCGTCCCTTCCGGGACACGACACACCGGGGAGCTGTTTTTT
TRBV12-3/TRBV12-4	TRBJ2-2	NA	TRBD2	CASRFAGDAGELFF	TGTGCCAGCCGCTTTGCGGGGGATGCCGGGGAGCTGTTTTTT
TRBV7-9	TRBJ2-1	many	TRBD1	CASSLGDRYNEQFF	TGTGCCAGCAGCTTAGGGGACAGGTACAATGAGCAGTTCTTC
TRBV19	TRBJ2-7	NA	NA	CASSTPPGQEQYF	TGTGCCAGTAGTACCCCCCCCGGACAGGAGCAGTACTTC
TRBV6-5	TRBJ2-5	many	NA	CASRLAGEETQYF	TGTGCCAGCCGCCTGGCGGGCGAAGAGACCCAGTACTTC
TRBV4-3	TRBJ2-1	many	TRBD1	CASSHATGSREQFF	TGCGCCAGCAGCCACGCGACAGGGTCGCGCGAGCAGTTCTTC
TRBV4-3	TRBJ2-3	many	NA	CASSQDERQLTDTQYF	TGCGCCAGCAGCCAAGATGAACGGCAGCTCACAGATACGCAGTATTTT
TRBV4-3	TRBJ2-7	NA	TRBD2	CASSPGLVAYEQCF	TGCGCCAGCAGCCCGGGACTAGTTGCCTACGAGCAGTGCTTC
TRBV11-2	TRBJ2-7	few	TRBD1	CASLGRDSSYEQYF	TGTGCCAGCCTGGGAAGGGACAGTTCCTACGAGCAGTACTTC
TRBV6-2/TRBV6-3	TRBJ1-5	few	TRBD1	CASSYASGQFFQPQHF	TGTGCCAGCAGTTACGCCTCGGGACAGTTTTTCCAGCCCCAGCATTTT
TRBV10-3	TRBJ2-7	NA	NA	CAISESMDTNSYEQYF	TGTGCCATCAGTGAGTCGATGGACACCAACTCCTACGAGCAGTACTTC
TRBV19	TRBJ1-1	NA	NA	CASEALNAEAFF	TGTGCCAGTGAGGCCTTGAACGCTGAAGCTTTCTTT
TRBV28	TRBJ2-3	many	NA	CASRPTLWVGGTDTQYF	TGTGCCAGCAGACCAACCCTGTGGGTCGGTGGCACAGATACGCAGTATTTT
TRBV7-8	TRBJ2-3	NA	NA	CASSILQGITDTQYF	TGTGCCAGCAGCATACTCCAGGGAATCACAGATACGCAGTATTTT
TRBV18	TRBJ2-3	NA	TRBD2	CASSLGLAGPDTQYF	TGTGCCAGCTCACTAGGACTAGCGGGGCCGGATACGCAGTATTTT
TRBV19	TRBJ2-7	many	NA	CASSAPGYEQYF	TGTGCCAGCAGTGCCCCGGGGTACGAGCAGTACTTC
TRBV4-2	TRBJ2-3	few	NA	CASSQLQEVTDTQYF	TGTGCCAGCAGCCAACTTCAGGAGGTGACAGATACGCAGTATTTT
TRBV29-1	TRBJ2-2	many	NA	CSAVEGTGELFF	TGCAGCGCTGTGGAAGGCACCGGGGAGCTGTTTTTT
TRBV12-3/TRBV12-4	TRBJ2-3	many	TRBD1	CASRDDRVGISADTQYF	TGTGCCAGCAGGGACGACAGGGTCGGTATCAGCGCAGATACGCAGTATTTT
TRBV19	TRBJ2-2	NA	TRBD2	CASSSGSRRAGELFF	TGTGCCAGTAGTAGCGGGAGCCGTAGGGCCGGGGAGCTGTTTTTT
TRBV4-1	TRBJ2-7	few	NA	CASSQVAGSEQYF	TGCGCCAGCAGCCAAGTTGCAGGTTCCGAGCAGTACTTC
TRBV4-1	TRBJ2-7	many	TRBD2	CASSQAGGKAYEQYF	TGCGCCAGCAGCCAAGCGGGGGGGAAAGCCTACGAGCAGTACTTC
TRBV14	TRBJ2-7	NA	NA	CASSQGGFRYKQYF	TGTGCCAGCAGCCAAGGAGGGTTTCGGTACAAGCAGTACTTC
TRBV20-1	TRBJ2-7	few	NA	CSAKIGHGAYEQYF	TGCAGTGCTAAAATCGGACACGGGGCCTACGAGCAGTACTTC
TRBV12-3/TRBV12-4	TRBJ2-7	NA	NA	CASSIGDFIEEQYF	TGTGCCAGCAGTATCGGGGACTTCATTGAGGAGCAGTACTTC
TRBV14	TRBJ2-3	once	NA	CASSQDLQTTDTQYF	TGTGCCAGCAGCCAAGATTTGCAGACTACAGATACGCAGTATTTT
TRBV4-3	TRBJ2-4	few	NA	CAKGYDKNIQYF	TGCGCCAAGGGCTATGACAAAAACATTCAGTACTTC